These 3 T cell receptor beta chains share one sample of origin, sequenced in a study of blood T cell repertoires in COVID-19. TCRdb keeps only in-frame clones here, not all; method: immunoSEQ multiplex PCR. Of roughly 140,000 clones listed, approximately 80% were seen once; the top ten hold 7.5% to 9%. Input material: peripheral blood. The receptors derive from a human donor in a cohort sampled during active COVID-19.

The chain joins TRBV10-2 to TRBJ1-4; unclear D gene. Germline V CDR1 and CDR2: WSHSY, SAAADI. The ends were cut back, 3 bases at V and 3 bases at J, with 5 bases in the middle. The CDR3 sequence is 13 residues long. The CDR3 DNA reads TGCGCCAGCAGTGATCCCTCTAATGAAAAACTGTTTTTT. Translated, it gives CASSDPSNEKLFF.

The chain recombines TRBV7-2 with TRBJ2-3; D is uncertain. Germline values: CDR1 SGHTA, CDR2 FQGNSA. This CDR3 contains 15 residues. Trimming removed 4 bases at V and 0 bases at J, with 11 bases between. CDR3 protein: CASSSQISSTDTQYF. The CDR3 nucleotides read TGTGCCAGCAGCTCACAAATATCTAGCACAGATACGCAGTATTTT.

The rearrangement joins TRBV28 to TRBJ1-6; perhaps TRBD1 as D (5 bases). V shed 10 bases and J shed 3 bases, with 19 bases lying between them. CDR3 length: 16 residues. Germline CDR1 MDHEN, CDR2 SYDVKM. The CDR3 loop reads CATLGKGQGYNSPLHF. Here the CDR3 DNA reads TGTGCCACCCTCGGAAAGGGTCAGGGCTATAATTCACCCCTCCACTTT.